This T cell receptor beta chain was recovered during a study of blood T cells in healthy people across ages. Study observations and caveats: PBMCs went unsorted, and a conclusive naive versus antigen-experienced comparison was therefore prevented.

On this clonotype itself: Antigen specificity is unknown.

The CDR3 has 16 amino acids. The germline gives CDR1 SNHLY, CDR2 FYNNEI. Ten milliliters of peripheral blood were drawn from each donor into EDTA-treated tubes. A second PCR, run for about 7 to 12 cycles, used a sample-barcoded 5' primer plus a J-beta primer mix. The authors tagged each cDNA molecule using a template-switch adaptor with 12 random nucleotides. Each sample provided no less than 3 million CDR3-containing paired-end reads. TCRdb redid the calling of the 5' RACE reads with MiXCR, one entry per CDR3 protein. The sample lists 650,000 to 950,000 distinct CDR3 sequences; roughly 44% were seen once.

Sequencing input: blood. The chain is built from TRBV2 and TRBJ2-5; D assignment may be TRBD1 or TRBD2 (6 bases each). The TCR was taken from a man between 60 and 70 years old in good health. CDR3 in DNA: TGTCCTCCCTGGGAGGTTCGGGTAAGGGGGCAAGAGACCCAGTACTTC. Translated, it gives CPPWEVRVRGQETQYF.